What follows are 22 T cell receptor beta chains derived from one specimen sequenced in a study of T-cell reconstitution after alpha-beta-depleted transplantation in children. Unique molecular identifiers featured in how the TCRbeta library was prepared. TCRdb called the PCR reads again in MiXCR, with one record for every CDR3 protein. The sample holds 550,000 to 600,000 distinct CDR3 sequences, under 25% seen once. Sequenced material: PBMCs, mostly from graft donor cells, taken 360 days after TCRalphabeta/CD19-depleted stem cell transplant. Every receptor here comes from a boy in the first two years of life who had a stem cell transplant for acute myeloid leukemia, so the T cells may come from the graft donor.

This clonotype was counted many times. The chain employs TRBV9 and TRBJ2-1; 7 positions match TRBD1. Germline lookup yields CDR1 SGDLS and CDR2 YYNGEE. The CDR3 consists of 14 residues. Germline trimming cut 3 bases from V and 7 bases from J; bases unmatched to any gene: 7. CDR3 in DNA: TGTGCCAGCAGCGCCCTCGACAGGGAAAATGAGCAGTTCTTC. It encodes CASSALDRENEQFF.

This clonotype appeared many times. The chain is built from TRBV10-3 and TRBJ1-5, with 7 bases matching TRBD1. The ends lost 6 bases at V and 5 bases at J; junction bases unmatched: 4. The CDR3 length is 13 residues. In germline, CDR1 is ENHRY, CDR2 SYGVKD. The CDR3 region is CAISTGEDQPQHF. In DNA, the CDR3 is TGTGCCATCAGCACAGGGGAAGATCAGCCCCAGCATTTT.

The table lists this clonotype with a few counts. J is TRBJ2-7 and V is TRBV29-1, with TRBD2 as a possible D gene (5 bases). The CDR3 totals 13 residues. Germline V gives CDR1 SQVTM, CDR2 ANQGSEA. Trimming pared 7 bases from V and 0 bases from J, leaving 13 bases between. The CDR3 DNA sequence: TGCAGCGCGGACGTGGGAGACTCCTACGAGCAGTACTTC. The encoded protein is CSADVGDSYEQYF.

In DNA form, the CDR3 reads TGTGCCAGCGGGGACAGTTTCTATGGCTACACCTTC. Translated, it gives CASGDSFYGYTF. This chain connects TRBV27 to TRBJ1-2; 7 bases line up with TRBD1. Losses at the gene ends were 8 bases for V and 4 bases for J; bases not matched to a gene: 4. There are 12 residues in the CDR3. Germline V lookup: CDR1 MNHEY, CDR2 SMNVEV (reference sequence).

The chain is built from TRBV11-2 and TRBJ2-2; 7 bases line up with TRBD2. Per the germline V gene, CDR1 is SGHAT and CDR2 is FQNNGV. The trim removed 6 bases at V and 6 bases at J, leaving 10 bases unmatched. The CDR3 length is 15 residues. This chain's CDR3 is CASRLTRGRAGELFF. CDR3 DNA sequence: TGTGCCAGCAGACTCACCCGGGGGAGGGCCGGGGAGCTGTTTTTT.

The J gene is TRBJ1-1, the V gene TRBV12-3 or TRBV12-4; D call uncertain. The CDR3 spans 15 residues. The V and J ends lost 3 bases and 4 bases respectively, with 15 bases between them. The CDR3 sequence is CASSFEARESTEAFF. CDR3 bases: TGTGCCAGCAGTTTTGAGGCGAGGGAAAGCACTGAAGCTTTCTTT.

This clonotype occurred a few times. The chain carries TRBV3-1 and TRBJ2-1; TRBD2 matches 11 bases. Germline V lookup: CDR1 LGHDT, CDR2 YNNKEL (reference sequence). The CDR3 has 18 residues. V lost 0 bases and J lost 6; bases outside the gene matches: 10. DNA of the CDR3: TGTGCCAGCAGCCAAGAGTTAGGTCGGACTAGCGGGCTCAATGAGCAGTTCTTC. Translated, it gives CASSQELGRTSGLNEQFF.

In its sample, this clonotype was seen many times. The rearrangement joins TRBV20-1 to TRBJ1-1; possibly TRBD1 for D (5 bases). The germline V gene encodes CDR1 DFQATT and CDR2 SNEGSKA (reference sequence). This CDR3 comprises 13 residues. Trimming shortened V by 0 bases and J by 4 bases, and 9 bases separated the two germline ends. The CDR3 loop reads CSAREGGVTEAFF. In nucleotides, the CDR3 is TGCAGTGCTAGAGAGGGGGGAGTCACTGAAGCTTTCTTT.

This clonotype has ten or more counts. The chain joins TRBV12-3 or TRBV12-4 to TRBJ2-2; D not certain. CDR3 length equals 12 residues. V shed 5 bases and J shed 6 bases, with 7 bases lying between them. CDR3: CASSPAPGELFF. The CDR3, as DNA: TGTGCCAGCAGTCCGGCCCCCGGGGAGCTGTTTTTT.

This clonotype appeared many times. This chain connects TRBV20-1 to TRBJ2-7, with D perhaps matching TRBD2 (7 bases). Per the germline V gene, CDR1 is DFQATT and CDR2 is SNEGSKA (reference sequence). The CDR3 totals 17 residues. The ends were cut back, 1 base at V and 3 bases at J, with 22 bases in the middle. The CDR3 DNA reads TGCAGTGCTAGAGGTGATGGGGGGGCAGCTGGGCTCTACGAGCAGTACGTC. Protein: CSARGDGGAAGLYEQYV.

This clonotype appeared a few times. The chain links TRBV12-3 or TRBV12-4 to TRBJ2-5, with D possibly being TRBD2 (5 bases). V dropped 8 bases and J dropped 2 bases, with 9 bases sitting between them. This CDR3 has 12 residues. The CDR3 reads CASGSGQETQYF. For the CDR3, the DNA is TGTGCCAGCGGGTCGGGGCAAGAGACCCAGTACTTC.

CDR3 protein: CASTFTGTGNSPLHF. The CDR3 DNA is TGTGCCAGCACCTTCACCGGGACAGGGAATTCACCCCTCCACTTT. This chain uses TRBV27 with TRBJ1-6, with 9 nucleotides matching TRBD1. The V and J ends lost 7 bases and 7 bases, in that order; junction bases with no gene match: 8. In germline, CDR1 is MNHEY, CDR2 SMNVEV (reference sequence). The CDR3 has 15 amino acids.

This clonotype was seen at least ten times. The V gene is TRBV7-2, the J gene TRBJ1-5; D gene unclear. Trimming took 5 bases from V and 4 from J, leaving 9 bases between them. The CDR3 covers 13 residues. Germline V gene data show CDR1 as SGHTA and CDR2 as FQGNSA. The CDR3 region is CASSLDGNQPQHF. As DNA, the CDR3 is TGTGCCAGCAGCCTGGACGGAAATCAGCCCCAGCATTTT.

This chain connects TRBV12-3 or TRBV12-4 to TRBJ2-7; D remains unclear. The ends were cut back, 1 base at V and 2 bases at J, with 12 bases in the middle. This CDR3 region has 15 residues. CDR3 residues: CASSLGGVVTYEQYF. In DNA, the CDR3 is TGTGCCAGCAGTTTAGGAGGTGTCGTAACCTACGAGCAGTACTTC.

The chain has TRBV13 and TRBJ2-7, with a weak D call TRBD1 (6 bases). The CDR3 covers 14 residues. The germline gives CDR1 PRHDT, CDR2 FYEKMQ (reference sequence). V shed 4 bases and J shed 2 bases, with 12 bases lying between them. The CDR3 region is CASSSGTITYEQYF. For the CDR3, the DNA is TGTGCCAGCAGCTCCGGGACAATAACCTACGAGCAGTACTTC.

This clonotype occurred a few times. The CDR3 DNA is TGTGCCAGCAGTTACGGGGGGGCCGCCACAGATACGCAGTATTTT. It specifies CASSYGGAATDTQYF. The rearrangement joins TRBV28 to TRBJ2-3, with 8 positions matching TRBD2. The CDR3 length is 15 residues. Germline CDR1 MDHEN, CDR2 SYDVKM. V lost 4 bases to trimming and J lost 2 bases; unmatched junction nucleotides: 5.

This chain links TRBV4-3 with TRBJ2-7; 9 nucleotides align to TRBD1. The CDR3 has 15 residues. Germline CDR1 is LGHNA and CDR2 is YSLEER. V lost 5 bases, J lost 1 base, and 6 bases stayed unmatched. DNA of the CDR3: TGCGCCAGCAGCTGGAAGACAGGGGGGTCCTACGAGCAGTACTTC. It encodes CASSWKTGGSYEQYF.

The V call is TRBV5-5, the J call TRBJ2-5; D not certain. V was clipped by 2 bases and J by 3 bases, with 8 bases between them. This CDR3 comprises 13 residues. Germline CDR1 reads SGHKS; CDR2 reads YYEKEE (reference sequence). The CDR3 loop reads CASSLFGEETQYF. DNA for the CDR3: TGTGCCAGCAGCTTATTTGGGGAAGAGACCCAGTACTTC. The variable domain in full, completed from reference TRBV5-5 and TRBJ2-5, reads DAGVTQSPTHLIKTRGQQVTLRCSPISGHKSVSWYQQVLGQGPQFIFQYYEKEERGRGNFPDRFSARQFPNYSSELNVNALLLGDSALYLCASSLFGEETQYFGPGTRLLVL.

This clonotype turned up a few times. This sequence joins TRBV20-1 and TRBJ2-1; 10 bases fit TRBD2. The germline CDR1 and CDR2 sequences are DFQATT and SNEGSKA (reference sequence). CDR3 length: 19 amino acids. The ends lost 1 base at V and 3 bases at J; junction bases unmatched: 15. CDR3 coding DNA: TGCAGTGCTAGAGCCGTCGCCGTCCCTAGCGGGGGTGTCTACAATGAGCAGTTCTTC. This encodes CSARAVAVPSGGVYNEQFF.

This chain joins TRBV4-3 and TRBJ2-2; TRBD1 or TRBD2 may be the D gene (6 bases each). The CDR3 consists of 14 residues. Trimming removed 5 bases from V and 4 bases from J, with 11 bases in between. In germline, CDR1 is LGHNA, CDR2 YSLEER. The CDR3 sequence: CASSTGAGTGELFF. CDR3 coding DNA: TGCGCCAGCAGCACGGGGGCGGGCACCGGGGAGCTGTTTTTT.

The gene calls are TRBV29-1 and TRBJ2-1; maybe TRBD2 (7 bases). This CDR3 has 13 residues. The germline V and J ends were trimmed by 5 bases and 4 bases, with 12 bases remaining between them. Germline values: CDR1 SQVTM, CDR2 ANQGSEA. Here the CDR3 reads CSVNRGAYNEQFF. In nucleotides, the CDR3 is TGCAGCGTTAATCGGGGGGCGTACAATGAGCAGTTCTTC.

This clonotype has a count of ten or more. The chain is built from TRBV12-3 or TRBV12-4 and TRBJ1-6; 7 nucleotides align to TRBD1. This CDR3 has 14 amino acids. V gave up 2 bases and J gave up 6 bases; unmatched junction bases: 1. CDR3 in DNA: TGTGCCAGCAGTTTATCAGGGGGTAATTCACCCCTCCACTTT. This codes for CASSLSGGNSPLHF.